Below, 19 T cell receptor beta chains from the same sample are listed, as sequenced in a study of vaccination effects on CD4 cells after COVID-19. These receptors have no identified antigens. Data came from immunoSEQ multiplex PCR; TCRdb stores just in-frame clones and leaves some out. The sample lists about 45,000 clones, more than 65% seen once, with roughly 9.7% in the top ten. Following 10 days of culture, CD4+ T cells were isolated. Participants completed two doses of the BNT162b2 or mRNA-1273 vaccine. Sequences were derived from CD4+ T cells from PBMCs cultured without peptide, sampled after COVID-19 vaccination. These TCRs come from a human donor who received a COVID-19 vaccine.

This clone was detected only a few times. V and J are TRBV5-1 and TRBJ2-3; possible D gene TRBD2, 6 bases. CDR3 length equals 16 residues. V lost 1 base to trimming and J lost 0 bases, with 12 bases between them. Germline values: CDR1 SGHRS, CDR2 YFSETQ. Here the CDR3 reads CASSLSGTSSTDTQYF. In DNA form, the CDR3 reads TGCGCCAGCAGCTTGTCCGGGACTTCTAGCACAGATACGCAGTATTTT.

The chain uses TRBV27 and TRBJ1-3; 10 nucleotides match TRBD1. V lost 7 bases and J lost 3; bases outside the gene matches: 9. The CDR3 contains 16 residues. Per germline, CDR1 MNHEY and CDR2 SMNVEV (reference sequence). The CDR3 DNA follows: TGTGCCAGCAAGCCGGGGACAGGGGCTGATGGAAACACCATATATTTT. It codes for CASKPGTGADGNTIYF.

In its sample, this clone was seen a few times. This chain links TRBV7-9 with TRBJ2-7, with 9 bases matching TRBD1. V shed 6 bases, J shed 6 bases, and the junction held 15 bases outside the gene matches. Germline loops: CDR1 SEHNR, CDR2 FQNEAQ (reference sequence). CDR3 length: 16 amino acids. The CDR3 DNA reads TGTGCCAGCAGACAAACCGGGACAGGGAGGGTCCGCGAGCAGTACTTC. Its protein is CASRQTGTGRVREQYF.

The chain joins TRBV7-8 to TRBJ1-5, with a possible D match to TRBD1 (6 bases). Germline CDR1 reads SGHVS; CDR2 reads FQNEAQ. CDR3 size: 16 residues. V was cut by 8 bases and J by 7 bases, with 24 bases left in between. The CDR3 sequence: CASGQLSRGSGQPQHF. The DNA for the CDR3 is TGTGCCAGCGGCCAGCTTAGCAGGGGATCCGGACAGCCCCAGCATTTT.

This clone came up a few times. The rearrangement joins TRBV6-5 to TRBJ2-7, with TRBD2 as a possible D gene (6 bases). V was clipped by 6 bases and J by 3 bases, with 12 bases between them. The CDR3 is 13 residues long. Germline V gene lookup returns CDR1 MNHEY and CDR2 SVGAGI. This CDR3 is CASRGSGSYEQYF. The CDR3 coding sequence is TGTGCCAGCAGAGGATCCGGGAGCTACGAGCAGTACTTC.

This clone turned up a few times. The chain couples TRBV9 to TRBJ1-2; 11 bases agree with TRBD1. The CDR3 consists of 16 residues. V was pared by 4 bases and J by 5 bases, with 10 bases of the junction left unmatched. Germline lookup yields CDR1 SGDLS and CDR2 YYNGEE. The CDR3, as DNA: TGTGCCAGCAGCCAGGGGGGGACAGGGGGAAAGTATGGCTACACCTTC. Protein product: CASSQGGTGGKYGYTF.

The V and J genes are TRBV19 and TRBJ1-1; a possible D gene is TRBD1 (6 bases). CDR3 size: 14 residues. In germline, CDR1 is LNHDA, CDR2 SQIVND (reference sequence). Trimming took off 7 bases at V and 4 bases at J, with 16 bases between the two ends. The CDR3 loop is CASIANRVGTEAFF. The CDR3 DNA is TGTGCCAGTATCGCAAACAGGGTGGGCACTGAAGCTTTCTTT. The full variable domain, its missing parts supplied by reference TRBV19 and TRBJ1-1, is DGGITQSPKYLFRKEGQNVTLSCEQNLNHDAMYWYRQDPGQGLRLIYYSQIVNDFQKGDIAEGYSVSREKKESFPLTVTSAQKNPTAFYLCASIANRVGTEAFFGQGTRLTVV.

This sequence joins TRBV29-1 and TRBJ2-2; unclear D gene. Germline CDR1 and CDR2: SQVTM and ANQGSEA. The CDR3 is 11 amino acids. V shed 3 bases and J shed 3 bases, with 2 bases lying between them. CDR3 coding DNA: TGCAGCGTTGAGCACACCGGGGAGCTGTTTTTT. This codes for CSVEHTGELFF.

The genes are TRBV7-9 and TRBJ1-4; 11 nucleotides agree with TRBD1. CDR1 and CDR2 (germline): SEHNR, FQNEAQ (reference sequence). The V segment lost 1 base and the J segment 8 bases; nucleotides outside the gene matches: 0. CDR3 length: 14 residues. The CDR3 DNA reads TGTGCCAGCAGCTTAGGGACAGGGGGCGAAAAACTGTTTTTT. Protein product: CASSLGTGGEKLFF.

The chain couples TRBV5-4 to TRBJ2-3; D gene ambiguous. Between the trimmed V and J ends, which lost 0 bases and 5 bases, there was a span of 7 bases. Looked up from germline, CDR1 is SGHNT and CDR2 is YYREEE (reference sequence). The CDR3 loop spans 13 amino acids. The CDR3 DNA reads TGTGCCAGCAGCTTGGCGCTAAGAGATACGCAGTATTTT. It specifies CASSLALRDTQYF.

The chain joins TRBV6-5 to TRBJ1-1, with unresolved D. With 3 bases removed from V and 4 bases from J, the gap between germline ends came to 15 bases. This CDR3 comprises 15 residues. The V gene's germline CDR1 is MNHEY and CDR2 SVGAGI. Written as DNA, the CDR3 is TGTGCCAGCAGTTATTCGGGAGGGCACGGCACTGAAGCTTTCTTT. Its protein is CASSYSGGHGTEAFF.

This clone was found a few times. The chain uses TRBV19 and TRBJ2-7, with D perhaps TRBD2 (6 bases). V gave up 4 bases and J gave up 0 bases, with 10 bases separating them. The CDR3 has 14 amino acids. Germline lookup yields CDR1 LNHDA and CDR2 SQIVND (reference sequence). The CDR3 DNA sequence: TGTGCCAGTAGTACGAGGGACTTCTCCTACGAGCAGTACTTC. It specifies CASSTRDFSYEQYF.

V and J are TRBV4-1 and TRBJ2-7; 10 positions agree with TRBD2. Losses at the gene ends were 3 bases for V and 4 bases for J; bases not matched to a gene: 6. This CDR3 comprises 15 residues. The germline gives CDR1 MGHRA, CDR2 YSYEKL. Here the CDR3 DNA reads TGCGCCAGCAGCCACCAGCGGGGGGGCTTGTACGAGCAGTACTTC. This translates into CASSHQRGGLYEQYF.

This clone came up a few times. J is TRBJ2-2 and V is TRBV3-1 (or the pseudogene TRBV3-2); 9 bases are a match to TRBD2. Germline CDR1 and CDR2: LGHDT and YNNKEL (reference sequence). The CDR3 spans 17 residues. Trimming took 0 bases from V and 5 from J; bases not matched to a gene: 7. Written as DNA, the CDR3 is TGTGCCAGCAGCCAAGAAAGAGCGGGGGGTAGGACCGGGGAGCTGTTTTTT. Translation gives CASSQERAGGRTGELFF.

The chain employs TRBV6-5 and TRBJ1-1; D is perhaps TRBD1 (5 bases). Germline assignment: CDR1 MNHEY and CDR2 SVGAGI. The CDR3 consists of 13 residues. V lost 2 bases to trimming and J lost 6 bases, with 10 bases between them. For the CDR3, the DNA is TGTGCCAGCAGTTACGGCAGGGATGCTGAAGCTTTCTTT. Translated, it gives CASSYGRDAEAFF.

This clone was found a few times. The same CDR3 arises from other DNA sequences in this sample as well. The rearrangement joins TRBV10-3 to TRBJ1-1, with D uncertain. This CDR3 spans 13 amino acids. Germline assignment: CDR1 ENHRY and CDR2 SYGVKD. V lost 4 bases to trimming and J lost 1 base, with 7 bases between them. The CDR3 is CAISVTGNTEAFF. The DNA of the CDR3 is TGTGCCATCAGTGTTACTGGGAACACTGAAGCTTTCTTT.

The V and J genes are TRBV10-1 and TRBJ1-4; no clear D gene. CDR3 size: 13 residues. The germline V gene encodes CDR1 WNHNN and CDR2 SYGVQD (reference sequence). The V gene lost 4 bases and the J gene lost 7 bases, with 10 bases spanning the gap. In DNA, the CDR3 is TGCGCCAGCAGTGTCAGGATAGGTGAAAAACTGTTTTTT. Protein: CASSVRIGEKLFF.

In this sample, this clone turned up a few times. The rearrangement links TRBV30 to TRBJ2-5, with D perhaps matching TRBD1 (5 bases). Germline V gene sequence: CDR1 GTSNPN, CDR2 SVGIG (reference sequence). V lost 0 bases to trimming and J lost 5 bases, with 28 bases between them. The CDR3 totals 19 residues. The CDR3 region is CAWSVDTLERWGFTETQYF. CDR3 nucleotides: TGTGCCTGGAGTGTAGATACCCTGGAGAGGTGGGGCTTCACTGAGACCCAGTACTTC.

J is TRBJ1-1 and V is TRBV7-9; D unresolved. The germline gives CDR1 SEHNR, CDR2 FQNEAQ (reference sequence). V lost 6 bases and J lost 2, with 4 bases in between. The CDR3 runs 11 residues. The CDR3, as DNA: TGTGCCAGCAGTCTTAACACTGAAGCTTTCTTT. Its protein product is CASSLNTEAFF.